A selection of T cell receptor beta chains follows, all from one sample in a study of cytomegalovirus exposure and HLA in healthy donors. Produced via immunoSEQ multiplex PCR; TCRdb's table is partial and in-frame only. The repertoire holds roughly 73,000 clones, with 94% as singletons. Sequencing was carried out using PBMCs. The receptors derive from a man aged 18 to 35 in good health and CMV-seropositive. Both conserved end residues are part of each CDR3. The D gene is left open where the match is weak.

CDR3aa: CASSLLLANPGELFF; v_gene: TRBV27; d_gene: TRBD2; j_gene: TRBJ2-2; len: 15
CDR3aa: CASSRTGTDTQYF; v_gene: TRBV5-6; d_gene: TRBD1; j_gene: TRBJ2-3; len: 13
CDR3aa: CASSPQGSPYEQYF; v_gene: TRBV18; d_gene: -; j_gene: TRBJ2-7; len: 14
CDR3aa: CASSLSLTVDEQFF; v_gene: TRBV5-1; d_gene: -; j_gene: TRBJ2-1; len: 14
CDR3aa: CASSYSFGGEAFF; v_gene: TRBV6-5; d_gene: -; j_gene: TRBJ1-1; len: 13
CDR3aa: CASRDLSGIAYEQYF; v_gene: TRBV6-1; d_gene: TRBD2; j_gene: TRBJ2-7; len: 15
CDR3aa: CSVDKLADSNEQFF; v_gene: TRBV29-1; d_gene: TRBD2; j_gene: TRBJ2-1; len: 14
CDR3aa: CASSYYPGDGYTF; v_gene: TRBV6-5; d_gene: -; j_gene: TRBJ1-2; len: 13
CDR3aa: CASSLRGAGLFKETQYF; v_gene: TRBV14; d_gene: TRBD2; j_gene: TRBJ2-5; len: 17
CDR3aa: CAWSPGGRVGYTF; v_gene: TRBV30; d_gene: -; j_gene: TRBJ1-2; len: 13
CDR3aa: CASSSLRGWEKLFF; v_gene: TRBV27; d_gene: -; j_gene: TRBJ1-4; len: 14
CDR3aa: CASVTGFSGTEAFF; v_gene: TRBV7-8; d_gene: -; j_gene: TRBJ1-1; len: 14
CDR3aa: CASSRSGNSYNEQFF; v_gene: TRBV14; d_gene: -; j_gene: TRBJ2-1; len: 15
CDR3aa: CASSLVGRAGVTTDTQYF; v_gene: TRBV5-4; d_gene: TRBD2; j_gene: TRBJ2-3; len: 18
CDR3aa: CASSSGWETDSYEQYF; v_gene: TRBV28; d_gene: -; j_gene: TRBJ2-7; len: 16
CDR3aa: CASSFLQGTAYEQYF; v_gene: TRBV6-5; d_gene: -; j_gene: TRBJ2-7; len: 15
CDR3aa: CAISGGLAELYEQYF; v_gene: TRBV10-3; d_gene: TRBD2; j_gene: TRBJ2-7; len: 15
CDR3aa: CASGNRDSNQPQHF; v_gene: TRBV6-1; d_gene: -; j_gene: TRBJ1-5; len: 14
CDR3aa: CASSWFSGRGGYEQYF; v_gene: TRBV7-2; d_gene: TRBD2; j_gene: TRBJ2-7; len: 16
CDR3aa: CASSEQGLNTGELFF; v_gene: TRBV10-1; d_gene: TRBD1; j_gene: TRBJ2-2; len: 15
CDR3aa: CASRQQGTNTGELFF; v_gene: TRBV6-6; d_gene: -; j_gene: TRBJ2-2; len: 15
CDR3aa: CASSVGGGTLSYEQYF; v_gene: TRBV9; d_gene: -; j_gene: TRBJ2-7; len: 16
CDR3aa: CASTPGGGELFF; v_gene: TRBV2; d_gene: TRBD2; j_gene: TRBJ2-2; len: 12
CDR3aa: CASSATPGGAYGYTF; v_gene: TRBV5-1; d_gene: TRBD1; j_gene: TRBJ1-2; len: 15
CDR3aa: CASRQGVGAKNIQYF; v_gene: TRBV28; d_gene: TRBD1; j_gene: TRBJ2-4; len: 15
CDR3aa: CASSSQDRATDTQYF; v_gene: TRBV28; d_gene: TRBD1; j_gene: TRBJ2-3; len: 15
CDR3aa: CASSFELDRTFSSANVLTF; v_gene: TRBV5-6; d_gene: -; j_gene: TRBJ2-6; len: 19
CDR3aa: CASSLTLSGQYF; v_gene: TRBV7-8; d_gene: -; j_gene: TRBJ2-7; len: 12
CDR3aa: CASSESRAGELFF; v_gene: TRBV10-2; d_gene: -; j_gene: TRBJ2-2; len: 13
CDR3aa: CASSESEREGINEQFF; v_gene: TRBV10-1; d_gene: TRBD2; j_gene: TRBJ2-1; len: 16
CDR3aa: CASRPGTSGRGGDTQYF; v_gene: TRBV2; d_gene: TRBD2; j_gene: TRBJ2-3; len: 17
CDR3aa: CASSFGTSGSTDTQYF; v_gene: TRBV5-1; d_gene: TRBD2; j_gene: TRBJ2-3; len: 16
CDR3aa: CASSYGRVNTEAFF; v_gene: TRBV6-6; d_gene: -; j_gene: TRBJ1-1; len: 14
CDR3aa: CSPPGQGSYEQYF; v_gene: TRBV29-1; d_gene: TRBD1; j_gene: TRBJ2-7; len: 13
CDR3aa: CASRAGYGTEAFF; v_gene: TRBV7-9; d_gene: -; j_gene: TRBJ1-1; len: 13
CDR3aa: CSAYKSYGYTF; v_gene: TRBV20-1; d_gene: -; j_gene: TRBJ1-2; len: 11
CDR3aa: CAGDFEQYF; v_gene: TRBV5-1; d_gene: -; j_gene: TRBJ2-7; len: 9
CDR3aa: CASSSMGTGEKLFF; v_gene: TRBV4-1; d_gene: TRBD1; j_gene: TRBJ1-4; len: 14
CDR3aa: CASSSAGTGSREQYF; v_gene: TRBV5-1; d_gene: TRBD1; j_gene: TRBJ2-7; len: 15
CDR3aa: CASSSRRDYLNF; v_gene: TRBV9; d_gene: TRBD2; j_gene: TRBJ2-3; len: 12
CDR3aa: CASSPIPDRTSYNEQFF; v_gene: TRBV23-1; d_gene: -; j_gene: TRBJ2-1; len: 17
CDR3aa: CASSSPDWTDKSVSYEQYF; v_gene: TRBV28; d_gene: -; j_gene: TRBJ2-7; len: 19
CDR3aa: CASSPGSPSGSINEQFF; v_gene: TRBV5-4; d_gene: TRBD2; j_gene: TRBJ2-1; len: 17
CDR3aa: CASSEAPGGNEPQHF; v_gene: TRBV6-1; d_gene: -; j_gene: TRBJ1-5; len: 15
CDR3aa: CASSENARRKAFF; v_gene: TRBV6-5; d_gene: -; j_gene: TRBJ1-1; len: 13
CDR3aa: CASSQVPSGVRETQYF; v_gene: TRBV4-1; d_gene: TRBD2; j_gene: TRBJ2-5; len: 16
CDR3aa: CASSPRDQPQHF; v_gene: TRBV6-5; d_gene: -; j_gene: TRBJ1-5; len: 12
CDR3aa: CASSLDRNTEAFF; v_gene: TRBV5-8; d_gene: -; j_gene: TRBJ1-1; len: 13
CDR3aa: CASSQLLAGGPGELFF; v_gene: TRBV10-1; d_gene: TRBD2; j_gene: TRBJ2-2; len: 16
CDR3aa: CASSPGQGPGTEAFF; v_gene: TRBV6-6; d_gene: TRBD1; j_gene: TRBJ1-1; len: 15